A selection of T cell receptor beta chains follows, all from one sample in a study of CD8 T cells in ankylosing spondylitis. TCRdb itself ran the 5' RACE reads through MiXCR, one entry per CDR3 protein. The sample lists about 220,000 distinct CDR3 sequences, 7% to 8% seen once, with 13% to 15% in the top ten. Source material: blood, either unsorted or a sorted T cell fraction (not recorded which). The origin of the receptors is a male donor with ankylosing spondylitis. Both conserved end residues are part of each CDR3. Each record gives: J gene, D gene, clone size, V gene, CDR3 DNA, CDR3 protein. D genes are given only for firm matches. Where a row states a size, it is once, few, many or the class of an expanded clone; other rows omit it.

>TRBJ1-6|.|many|TRBV28
TGTGCCAGCAGCCTAACAGGGCCCTCACCCCTCCACTTT
CASSLTGPSPLHF
>TRBJ2-7|.|.|TRBV7-9
TGTGCCAGCAGCTTAGCAAGTGGGGGGCCACACTACGAGCAGTACTTC
CASSLASGGPHYEQYF
>TRBJ2-7|TRBD1|many|TRBV6-5
TGTGCCAGCAGTTACTCGGACAGGGGCTACGAGCAGTACTTC
CASSYSDRGYEQYF
>TRBJ1-3|TRBD1|few|TRBV20-1
TGCAGTGCACAGGGGGAAACTGGAAACACCATATATTTT
CSAQGETGNTIYF
>TRBJ1-4|.|many|TRBV12-3/TRBV12-4
TGTGCCAGCAGTTTTGAACAGGGTGCAACTAATGAAAAACTGTTTTTT
CASSFEQGATNEKLFF
>TRBJ2-7|.|many|TRBV12-3/TRBV12-4
TGTGCCAGCAGTTTAGGCAGGGGAAAAGGCGAGCAGTACTTC
CASSLGRGKGEQYF
>TRBJ2-3|.|many|TRBV4-3
TGCGCCAGCAGCGCGAGAAACGGGGATACGCAGTATTTT
CASSARNGDTQYF
>TRBJ1-1|.|many|TRBV29-1
TGCAGCGTTGTAAGGGGGAGAACTGAAGCTTTCTTT
CSVVRGRTEAFF
>TRBJ2-1|TRBD2|many|TRBV15
TGTGCCACCGGGGACGGGAGGGTCTACAATGAGCAGTTCTTC
CATGDGRVYNEQFF
>TRBJ1-2|TRBD1|.|TRBV6-1
TGTGCCAGCAGTACGGGACAGTCGTCTCGGGGCTACACCTTC
CASSTGQSSRGYTF
>TRBJ1-4|.|few|TRBV7-9
TGTGCCAGCAGCAAGAGGGAGGGACCCGAAAAACTGTTTTTT
CASSKREGPEKLFF
>TRBJ1-1|.|many|TRBV4-1
TGCGCCAGCAGCCAAGGAGACCAGGGGTTTTTCTCCCACCGGGGAGCTTTCTTT
CASSQGDQGFFSHRGAFF
>TRBJ2-3|.|many|TRBV27
TGTGCCAGCAGTTCAAGGGCCCAATTGCCAGATACGCAGTATTTT
CASSSRAQLPDTQYF
>TRBJ2-7|TRBD2|many|TRBV6-2/TRBV6-3
TGTGCCAGCAGTTACTCTGTCGGGACTAGGTTCTACGAGCAGTACTTC
CASSYSVGTRFYEQYF
>TRBJ2-2|TRBD1|many|TRBV20-1
TGCAGTGCCAGAAGTCCGGGACAGGGGGCCACCGGGGAGCTGTTTTTT
CSARSPGQGATGELFF
>TRBJ1-6|.|many|TRBV7-8
TGTGCCAGCAGCTTACGCGACACGGTTGTGATTCGTTCACCCCTCCACTTT
CASSLRDTVVIRSPLHF
>TRBJ2-1|.|many|TRBV27
TGTGCCAGCAGTTTCTGGCAGGGGCGTTACAATGAGCAGTTCTTC
CASSFWQGRYNEQFF
>TRBJ1-2|.|many|TRBV27
TGTGCCAGCAGTTTAAACAGGGCTAACTATGGCTACACCTTC
CASSLNRANYGYTF
>TRBJ1-2|TRBD1|many|TRBV20-1
TGCAGTGCCAGGACAGGGGACATATATGGCTACACCTTC
CSARTGDIYGYTF
>TRBJ2-7|TRBD1|.|TRBV7-8
TGTGCCAGCAGCCCGTGGACAGGGCTAAGCTCCTACGAGCAGTACTTC
CASSPWTGLSSYEQYF
>TRBJ2-1|.|.|TRBV5-5
TGTGCCAGCAGCACCCGGACAGCCGGTGCCTACAATGAGCAGTTCTTC
CASSTRTAGAYNEQFF